The 15 T cell receptor beta chains listed next were all sequenced from one sample in a study of regulatory T cells in long-lasting Graves disease. Time point in this sample: persistent/refractory GD, antithyroid drugs over 5 years with positive TRAb. RNA from PBMCs was the source of the TCR library. Assembly of TCR beta libraries relied on iRepertoire HTBI primers together with Arm-PCR of CDR3 regions. TCRdb recomputed calls from the multiplex PCR reads with MiXCR, one row per CDR3 protein. The sample carries roughly 400,000 distinct CDR3 sequences, around 20% recorded once. Sequencing was performed on peripheral blood mononuclear cells (PBMCs), taken when the disease was refractory, from a patient treated with antithyroid drugs. The receptors were sampled from a female donor with Graves disease.

V gene TRBV9 combines with J gene TRBJ2-7, with D maybe TRBD1 (6 bases). V was trimmed by 0 bases and J by 1 base, leaving 11 bases between them. The CDR3 runs to 15 residues. Germline loops: CDR1 SGDLS, CDR2 YYNGEE. For the CDR3, the DNA is TGTGCCAGCAGCGTAGGCATCCAGGGGTCCTACGAGCAGTACTTC. It yields the protein CASSVGIQGSYEQYF.

This clonotype came up many times. The chain carries TRBV12-5 and TRBJ2-2; 10 bases are shared with TRBD1. The CDR3 spans 19 residues. With 5 bases clipped from V and 4 bases from J, the junction kept 16 bases outside the gene matches. In germline, CDR1 is LGHNT, CDR2 FRNRAP. The DNA for the CDR3 is TGTGCTAGTGGTCAATCTCCCGGGACAGGGGTTCGTTCCACCGGGGAGCTGTTTTTT. Its translation is CASGQSPGTGVRSTGELFF. The variable domain in full, completed from reference TRBV12-5 and TRBJ2-2, reads DARVTQTPRHKVTEMGQEVTMRCQPILGHNTVFWYRQTMMQGLELLAYFRNRAPLDDSGMPKDRFSAEMPDATLATLKIQPSEPRDSAVYFCASGQSPGTGVRSTGELFFGEGSRLTVL.

This clonotype was counted many times. The chain joins TRBV7-9 to TRBJ1-1; a weak D match, TRBD1 (6 bases). V lost 2 bases and J 2 bases, leaving 9 bases between the germline ends. CDR3 length equals 14 residues. Germline CDR1 SEHNR, CDR2 FQNEAQ (reference sequence). CDR3 in DNA: TGTGCCAGCAGCTTAACAGGGCAAAACACTGAAGCTTTCTTT. It yields the protein CASSLTGQNTEAFF.

This clonotype was observed a handful of times. This chain uses TRBV20-1 with TRBJ1-2, with a weak D call TRBD1 (6 bases). Trimming shortened V by 3 bases and J by 0 bases, and 11 bases separated the two germline ends. The CDR3 contains 14 residues. Germline assignment: CDR1 DFQATT and CDR2 SNEGSKA (reference sequence). CDR3 protein: CSASGGLTNYGYTF. CDR3 sequence (DNA): TGCAGTGCTAGTGGGGGCCTCACTAACTATGGCTACACCTTC.

Only a few counts were recorded for this clonotype. This chain connects TRBV4-1 to TRBJ2-2; no firm D call. Trimming stripped 1 base from V and 0 bases from J, with 6 bases between. This CDR3 contains 15 residues. Germline V gene lookup returns CDR1 MGHRA and CDR2 YSYEKL. CDR3 residues: CASSQVLTNTGELFF. As DNA, the CDR3 is TGCGCCAGCAGCCAAGTTTTGACGAACACCGGGGAGCTGTTTTTT.

The DNA for the CDR3 is TGCGCCAGCAGCCAACCGCGGGGACTCGTTCAGGGGGAGACCCAGTACTTC. Amino acids: CASSQPRGLVQGETQYF. The chain is built from TRBV4-3 and TRBJ2-5; D may match TRBD1 or TRBD2 (6 bases each). This CDR3 comprises 17 residues. Germline V gives CDR1 LGHNA, CDR2 YSLEER. Trimming took 2 bases from V and 5 from J, leaving 21 bases between them.

This clonotype was found a few times. This may stem from a read error, because a much larger clone lies one nucleotide away. The rearrangement links TRBV2 to TRBJ1-2; 7 bases align to TRBD1. Germline CDR1 reads SNHLY; CDR2 reads FYNNEI. This CDR3 spans 13 amino acids. The DNA of the CDR3 is TGTGCCAACAGTGAACAGGGGAACTATGGCTACACCTTC. It is translated as CANSEQGNYGYTF.

In DNA form, the CDR3 reads TGTGCCATCCCCGCTTCTGGCCGGAACACCGGGGAGCTGTTTTTT. Translation: CAIPASGRNTGELFF. J is TRBJ2-2 and V is TRBV10-3; D call uncertain. V shed 8 bases and J shed 1 base, with 14 bases lying between them. CDR3 size: 15 residues. Germline V lookup: CDR1 ENHRY, CDR2 SYGVKD.

The sample holds many counts of this clonotype. The chain carries TRBV6-4 and TRBJ2-6; 10 bases line up with TRBD2. Germline CDR1 and CDR2: MRHNA and SNTAGT. The junction had 6 bases not matched to a gene; V was cut back by 6 bases and J by 1 base. CDR3 length: 17 residues. The CDR3 spells CASSPGTSASGANVLTF. For the CDR3, the DNA is TGTGCCAGCAGCCCCGGGACTAGCGCATCTGGGGCCAACGTCCTGACTTTC.

This clonotype was seen a few times. The chain links TRBV20-1 to TRBJ2-5; tentative D call: TRBD2 (6 bases). Between the trimmed V and J ends, which lost 3 bases and 4 bases, there was a span of 9 bases. The CDR3 is 12 residues long. Germline loops: CDR1 DFQATT, CDR2 SNEGSKA (reference sequence). CDR3 DNA: TGCAGTGCTAGCGCGGGGTCAGAGACCCAGTACTTC. Protein product: CSASAGSETQYF.

V gene TRBV7-2 combines with J gene TRBJ2-1; TRBD2 aligns across 9 bases. CDR3 size: 15 residues. The ends lost 3 bases at V and 6 bases at J; junction bases unmatched: 6. From germline, CDR1 is SGHTA and CDR2 FQGNSA. CDR3 loop: CASSFTSGFGNEQFF. CDR3 nucleotides: TGTGCCAGCAGCTTCACTAGCGGGTTCGGCAATGAGCAGTTCTTC.

This clonotype was seen many times. The chain combines TRBV7-2 with TRBJ1-4; D not resolved. The germline V gene encodes CDR1 SGHTA and CDR2 FQGNSA. The CDR3 extends over 14 amino acids. V was trimmed by 5 bases and J by 5 bases, leaving 12 bases between them. The CDR3 DNA follows: TGTGCCAGCAGCCCCGGGCACGGGAATGAAAAACTGTTTTTT. Encoded protein: CASSPGHGNEKLFF.

The sample holds a few counts of this clonotype. The rearrangement links TRBV5-1 to TRBJ2-7; the match to TRBD2 covers 11 bases. The CDR3 extends over 15 amino acids. Germline loops: CDR1 SGHRS, CDR2 YFSETQ. With 3 bases clipped from V and 2 bases from J, the junction kept 4 bases outside the gene matches. The CDR3 DNA sequence: TGCGCCAGCAGCTCTATTAGCGGGAGGGCCTACGAGCAGTACTTC. It translates to CASSSISGRAYEQYF.

This clonotype has at least ten counts. The V and J genes are TRBV12-3 or TRBV12-4 and TRBJ2-2, with D possibly matching TRBD2 (6 bases). Trimming stripped 7 bases from V and 6 bases from J, with 15 bases between. This CDR3 is built from 14 residues. CDR3 in amino acids: CASILLTGAGELFF. CDR3 in DNA: TGTGCCAGCATCCTCTTGACGGGGGCCGGGGAGCTGTTTTTT.

About this clonotype itself: This may stem from a read error, because a much larger clone lies one nucleotide away. The chain recombines TRBV6-1 with TRBJ2-7; D gene ambiguous. The CDR3 runs to 14 residues. Germline-derived CDR1 and CDR2 are MNHNS and SASEGT. The CDR3 DNA sequence: TGTGCCGGCAGTGAAAGAAGTCGGGTCTACGAGCAGTACTTC. Translation gives CAGSERSRVYEQYF.